The text below deals with one T cell receptor (beta chain). The antigen is undetermined. The data belong to a study of T cell responses to AZD1222 COVID-19 vaccine. Study findings and constraints: Only 6 or 7 AZD1222 recipients tested seropositive at baseline.

V was pared by 6 bases and J by 7 bases, with 7 bases of the junction left unmatched. The V gene's germline CDR1 is SGHRS and CDR2 YFSETQ. The CDR3 totals 14 residues. TCRdb's table, derived via immunoSEQ multiplex PCR, lists solely in-frame clones and lacks some. This table has over 60,000 clones, over 70% appearing once. The source is an adult who received the AZD1222 COVID-19 vaccine. The material was peripheral blood, obtained 28 days after the second AZD1222 dose. J is TRBJ1-2 and V is TRBV5-1, with 12 bases fitting TRBD1. The CDR3 nucleotides read TGCGCCAGCATAGCCGGGACAGGGGGCGGTGGCTACACCTTC. This gives the protein CASIAGTGGGGYTF.